The entry that follows covers one TCR beta chain sequence. One end of the junction is discordant with germline, which a read error may explain. The CDR3 is 14 residues long. The germline CDR1 and CDR2 sequences are SSHAT and FNYEAQ (reference sequence). The sample belongs to a study of blood T cell repertoires in COVID-19. For the study at large: Samples representing acute and convalescent COVID-19 were sourced from the United States, Italy and Spain.

TCRdb keeps only in-frame clones here, not all; method: immunoSEQ multiplex PCR. The table includes some 170,000 clones, roughly 87% detected once. Sequenced material: PBMCs or T cells enriched from blood (not recorded which). The chain links TRBV7-7 to TRBJ2-7; D is possibly TRBD1 (9 bases). This receptor was identified in a human donor with acute COVID-19. The donor label of this sample is uncertain. This CDR3 reads CASSVAGQGYEQYF. The CDR3 DNA is TGTGCCAGCAGCGTAGCGGGACAGGGCTACGAGCAGTACTTC.